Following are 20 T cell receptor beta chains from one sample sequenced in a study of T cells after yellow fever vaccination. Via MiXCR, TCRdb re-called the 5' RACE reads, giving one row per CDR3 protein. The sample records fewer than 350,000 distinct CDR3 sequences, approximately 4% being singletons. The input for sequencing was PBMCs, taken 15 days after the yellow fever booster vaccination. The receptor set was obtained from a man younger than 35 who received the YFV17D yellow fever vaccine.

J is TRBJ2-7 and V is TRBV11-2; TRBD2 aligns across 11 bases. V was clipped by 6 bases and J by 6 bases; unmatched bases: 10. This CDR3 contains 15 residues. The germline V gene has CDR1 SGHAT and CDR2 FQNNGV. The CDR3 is CASRSSGGNPGEQYF. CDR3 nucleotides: TGTGCCAGCAGATCTAGCGGGGGGAACCCCGGCGAGCAGTACTTC.

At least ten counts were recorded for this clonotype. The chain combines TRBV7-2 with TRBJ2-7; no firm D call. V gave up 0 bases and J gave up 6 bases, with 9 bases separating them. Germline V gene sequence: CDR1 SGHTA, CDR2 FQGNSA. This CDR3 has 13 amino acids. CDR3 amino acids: CASSLAKGLEQYV. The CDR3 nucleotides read TGTGCCAGCAGCTTAGCCAAGGGTCTCGAGCAGTACGTC.

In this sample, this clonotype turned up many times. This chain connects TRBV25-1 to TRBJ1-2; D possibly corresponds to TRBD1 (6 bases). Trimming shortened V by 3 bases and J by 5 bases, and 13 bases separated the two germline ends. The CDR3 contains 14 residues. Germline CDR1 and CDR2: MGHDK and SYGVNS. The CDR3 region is CASSEAGAGYGYTF. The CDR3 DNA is TGTGCCAGCAGTGAGGCAGGGGCGGGGTATGGCTACACCTTC.

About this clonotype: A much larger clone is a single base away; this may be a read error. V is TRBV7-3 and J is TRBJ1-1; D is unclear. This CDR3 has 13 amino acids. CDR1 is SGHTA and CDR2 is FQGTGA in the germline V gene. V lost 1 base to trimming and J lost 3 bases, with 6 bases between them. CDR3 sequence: CASSLNMDTEAFF. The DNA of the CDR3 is TGTGCCAGCAGCTTAAATATGGACACTGAAGCTTTCTTT.

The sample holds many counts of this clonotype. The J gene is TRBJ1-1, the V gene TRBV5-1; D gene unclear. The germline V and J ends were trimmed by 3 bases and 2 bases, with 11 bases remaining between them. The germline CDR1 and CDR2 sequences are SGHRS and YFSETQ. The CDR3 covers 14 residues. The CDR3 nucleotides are TGCGCCAGCAGCTCCTCGGCAGGCAACACTGAAGCTTTCTTT. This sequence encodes CASSSSAGNTEAFF.

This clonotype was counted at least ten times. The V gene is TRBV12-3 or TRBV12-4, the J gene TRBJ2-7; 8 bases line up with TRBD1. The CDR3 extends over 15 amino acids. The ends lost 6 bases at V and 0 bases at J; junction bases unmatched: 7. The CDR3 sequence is CASSQTGGSSYEQYF. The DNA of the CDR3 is TGTGCCAGCAGCCAAACAGGGGGGAGCTCCTACGAGCAGTACTTC.

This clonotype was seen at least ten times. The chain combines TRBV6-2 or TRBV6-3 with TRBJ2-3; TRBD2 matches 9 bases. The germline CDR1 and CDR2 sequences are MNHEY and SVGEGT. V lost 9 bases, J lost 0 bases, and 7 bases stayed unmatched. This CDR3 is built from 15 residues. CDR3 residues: CASNWAGGSTDTQYF. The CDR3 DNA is TGTGCCAGTAATTGGGCGGGGGGGAGCACAGATACGCAGTATTTT.

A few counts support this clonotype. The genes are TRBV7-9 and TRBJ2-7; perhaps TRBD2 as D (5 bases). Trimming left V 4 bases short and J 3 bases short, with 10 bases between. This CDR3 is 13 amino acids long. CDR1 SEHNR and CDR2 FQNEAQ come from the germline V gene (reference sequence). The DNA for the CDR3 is TGTGCCAGCAGCTCCCGGGGATTCTACGAGCAGTACTTC. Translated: CASSSRGFYEQYF.

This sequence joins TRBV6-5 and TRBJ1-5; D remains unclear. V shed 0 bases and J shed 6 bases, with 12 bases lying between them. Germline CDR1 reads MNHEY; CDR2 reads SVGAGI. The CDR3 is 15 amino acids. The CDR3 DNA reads TGTGCCAGCAGTTACTCCGGACGGGTCTCTCAGCCCCAGCATTTT. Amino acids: CASSYSGRVSQPQHF.

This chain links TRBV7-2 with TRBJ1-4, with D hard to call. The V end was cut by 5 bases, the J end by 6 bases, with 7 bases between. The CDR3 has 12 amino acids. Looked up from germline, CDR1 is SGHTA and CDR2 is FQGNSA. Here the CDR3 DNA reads TGTGCCAGCAGCGGCCCTCATGAAAAACTGTTTTTT. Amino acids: CASSGPHEKLFF.

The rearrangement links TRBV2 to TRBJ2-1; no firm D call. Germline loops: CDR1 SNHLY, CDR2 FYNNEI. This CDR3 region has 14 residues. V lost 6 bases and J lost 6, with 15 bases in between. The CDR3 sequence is CASRAIRRSNEQFF. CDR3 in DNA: TGTGCCAGCAGGGCTATTAGGCGCAGCAATGAGCAGTTCTTC.

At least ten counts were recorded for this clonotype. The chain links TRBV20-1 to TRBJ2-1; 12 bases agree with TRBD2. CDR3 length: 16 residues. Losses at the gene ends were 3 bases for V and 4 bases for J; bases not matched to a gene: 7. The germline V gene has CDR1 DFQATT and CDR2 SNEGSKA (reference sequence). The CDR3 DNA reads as TGCAGTGCTAGTCGACTAGCGGGGGATTTTTACAATGAGCAGTTCTTC. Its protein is CSASRLAGDFYNEQFF.

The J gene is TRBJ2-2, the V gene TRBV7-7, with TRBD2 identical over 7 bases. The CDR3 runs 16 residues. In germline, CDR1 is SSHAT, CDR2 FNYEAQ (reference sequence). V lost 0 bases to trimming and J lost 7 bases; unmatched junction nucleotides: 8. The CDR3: CASSLAVNGGFGELFF. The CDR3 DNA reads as TGTGCCAGCAGCTTAGCCGTTAACGGGGGGTTCGGGGAGCTGTTTTTT.

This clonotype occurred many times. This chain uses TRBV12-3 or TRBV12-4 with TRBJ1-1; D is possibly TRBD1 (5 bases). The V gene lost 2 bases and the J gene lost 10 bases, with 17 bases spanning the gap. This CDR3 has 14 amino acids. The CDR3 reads CASSLPPGAGGAFF. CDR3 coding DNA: TGTGCCAGCAGTTTACCCCCGGGAGCGGGGGGAGCTTTCTTT.

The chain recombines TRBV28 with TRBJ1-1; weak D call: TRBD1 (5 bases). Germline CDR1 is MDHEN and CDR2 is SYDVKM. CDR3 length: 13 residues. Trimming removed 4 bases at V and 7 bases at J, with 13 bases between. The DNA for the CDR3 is TGTGCCAGCAGTTCCGGGACGTTTCTTGAAGCTTTCTTT. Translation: CASSSGTFLEAFF.

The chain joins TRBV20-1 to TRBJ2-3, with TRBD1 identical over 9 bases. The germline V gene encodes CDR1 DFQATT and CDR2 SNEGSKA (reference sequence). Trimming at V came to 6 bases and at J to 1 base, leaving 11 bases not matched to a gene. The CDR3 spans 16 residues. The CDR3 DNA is TGCAGTGCCTCAGACAGGGGGTCATTTGGCACAGATACGCAGTATTTT. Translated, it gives CSASDRGSFGTDTQYF.

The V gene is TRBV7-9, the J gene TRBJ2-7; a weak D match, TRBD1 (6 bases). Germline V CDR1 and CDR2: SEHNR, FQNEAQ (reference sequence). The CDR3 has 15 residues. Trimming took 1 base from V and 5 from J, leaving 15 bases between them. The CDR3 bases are TGTGCCAGCAGCTTAGTACCACAGGGAACCCACGAGCAGTACTTC. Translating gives CASSLVPQGTHEQYF.

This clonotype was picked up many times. The CDR3 here is CASSFDRGREQPQHF. CDR3 coding DNA: TGTGCCAGCAGCTTTGACAGGGGTCGGGAGCAGCCCCAGCATTTT. This chain uses TRBV7-2 with TRBJ1-5, with 8 positions matching TRBD1. The CDR3 is 15 amino acids. Trimming at V came to 3 bases and at J to 7 bases, leaving 8 bases not matched to a gene. Germline V gives CDR1 SGHTA, CDR2 FQGNSA. The whole variable domain, remainder taken from reference TRBV7-2 and TRBJ1-5, is GAGVSQSPSNKVTEKGKDVELRCDPISGHTALYWYRQSLGQGLEFLIYFQGNSAPDKSGLPSDRFSAERTGGSVSTLTIQRTQQEDSAVYLCASSFDRGREQPQHFGDGTRLSIL.

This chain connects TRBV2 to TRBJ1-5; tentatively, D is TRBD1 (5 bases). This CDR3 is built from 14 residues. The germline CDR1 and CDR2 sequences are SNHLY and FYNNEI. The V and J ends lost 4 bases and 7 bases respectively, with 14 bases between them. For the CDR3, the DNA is TGTGCCAGCAGTGGGGACGGGGTGGGGCAGCCCCAGCATTTT. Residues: CASSGDGVGQPQHF.

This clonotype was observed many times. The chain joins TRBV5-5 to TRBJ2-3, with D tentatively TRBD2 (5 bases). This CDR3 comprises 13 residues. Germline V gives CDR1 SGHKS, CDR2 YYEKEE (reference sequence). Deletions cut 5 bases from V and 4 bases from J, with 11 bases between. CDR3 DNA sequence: TGTGCCAGCAGAGAGAGGGTCGCAGATACGCAGTATTTT. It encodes CASRERVADTQYF.